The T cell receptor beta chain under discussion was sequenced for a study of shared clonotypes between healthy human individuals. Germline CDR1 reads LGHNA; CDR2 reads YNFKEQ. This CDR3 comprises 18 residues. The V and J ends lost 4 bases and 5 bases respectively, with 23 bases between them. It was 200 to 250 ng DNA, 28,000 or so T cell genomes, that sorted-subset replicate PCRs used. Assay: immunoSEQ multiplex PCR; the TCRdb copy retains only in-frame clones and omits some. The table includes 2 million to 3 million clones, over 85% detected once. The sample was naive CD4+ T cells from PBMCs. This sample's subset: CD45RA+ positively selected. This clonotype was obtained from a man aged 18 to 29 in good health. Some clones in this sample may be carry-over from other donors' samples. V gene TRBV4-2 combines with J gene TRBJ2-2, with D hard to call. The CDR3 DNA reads TGTGCCAGCAGCCGACCCCATGGAAGTACTGGCGTGACCGGGGAGCTGTTTTTT. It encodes CASSRPHGSTGVTGELFF.